These 9 T cell receptor beta chains were sequenced from one sample in a study of blood T cell repertoires in COVID-19. Repertoires were generated with immunoSEQ multiplex PCR, while TCRdb's copy carries only in-frame clones and drops some. The sample yields tens of thousands of clones, roughly 88% seen once. Sequenced: peripheral blood. These receptors were obtained from an elderly woman with active or convalescent COVID-19.

The CDR3 DNA is TGTGCCAGCAGCCCCTCGGGACAGCTAAACACTGAAGCTTTCTTT. This sequence encodes CASSPSGQLNTEAFF. J is TRBJ1-1 and V is TRBV6-2 or TRBV6-3, with TRBD1 matching over 7 bases. The J segment lost 2 bases and the V segment lost 6 bases, leaving 9 bases of the junction unmatched. The CDR3 runs 15 residues. In germline, CDR1 is MNHEY, CDR2 SVGEGT.

V is TRBV18 and J is TRBJ1-6; D perhaps matches TRBD1 (5 bases). CDR3 length: 12 residues. Germline loops: CDR1 KGHSH, CDR2 LQKENI. The ends were cut back, 3 bases at V and 14 bases at J, with 11 bases in the middle. The CDR3 loop is CASSPLQGTLHF. CDR3 DNA sequence: TGTGCCAGCTCACCCCTGCAGGGTACCCTCCACTTT.

This chain uses TRBV4-1 with TRBJ1-6; TRBD1 aligns across 11 bases. This CDR3 is built from 15 residues. CDR1 and CDR2 from the germline V gene are MGHRA and YSYEKL. V gave up 4 bases and J gave up 7 bases; unmatched junction bases: 3. The CDR3 coding sequence is TGCGCCAGCAGCCGCGGACAGGGGGCGAATTCACCCCTCCACTTT. This translates into CASSRGQGANSPLHF.

The rearrangement uses TRBV24-1 and TRBJ2-7; D is unresolved. The ends were cut back, 4 bases at V and 3 bases at J, with 9 bases in the middle. This CDR3 is 13 amino acids long. The germline gives CDR1 KGHDR, CDR2 SFDVKD. For the CDR3, the DNA is TGTGCCACCAGTGAGGCAGGCCTCTACGAGCAGTACTTC. As protein: CATSEAGLYEQYF.

The chain has TRBV11-3 and TRBJ1-5; D is uncertain. Trimming took off 0 bases at V and 4 bases at J, with 4 bases between the two ends. This CDR3 spans 13 amino acids. Germline values: CDR1 SGHNT, CDR2 YENEEA. CDR3 residues: CASSLEENQPQHF. The CDR3 DNA is TGTGCCAGCAGCTTAGAAGAGAATCAGCCCCAGCATTTT.

The V call is TRBV28, the J call TRBJ2-7, with TRBD1 matching 10 bases. The V segment lost 8 bases and the J segment 5 bases; nucleotides outside the gene matches: 12. Germline V lookup: CDR1 MDHEN, CDR2 SYDVKM. The CDR3 runs 15 residues. This CDR3 is CASGPLGQGSHEQYF. The CDR3 bases are TGTGCCAGCGGCCCCCTGGGACAGGGGTCCCACGAGCAGTACTTC.

The rearrangement uses TRBV3-1 (or the pseudogene TRBV3-2) and TRBJ2-1; 12 nucleotides line up with TRBD2. Germline lookup yields CDR1 LGHDT and CDR2 YNNKEL (reference sequence). After removal of 0 bases from V and 3 bases from J, the junction contained 9 bases not matched to a gene. This CDR3 has 19 amino acids. As DNA, the CDR3 is TGTGCCAGCAGCCAAGAGGCTAGCGGGAGGGCCATACTCTACAATGAGCAGTTCTTC. Translating gives CASSQEASGRAILYNEQFF.

This chain links TRBV30 with TRBJ1-1; 8 positions match TRBD1. Trimming removed 0 bases from V and 3 bases from J; junction bases left unmatched: 9. This CDR3 has 16 residues. The germline CDR1 and CDR2 sequences are GTSNPN and SVGIG (reference sequence). The CDR3 DNA follows: TGTGCCTGGAGTGTTGGGGCAGGGGGCAGTGACACTGAAGCTTTCTTT. Translated, it gives CAWSVGAGGSDTEAFF.

This chain connects TRBV3-1 (or the pseudogene TRBV3-2) to TRBJ1-1, with no clear D. In germline, CDR1 is LGHDT, CDR2 YNNKEL (reference sequence). The CDR3 loop spans 15 amino acids. V lost 0 bases to trimming and J lost 1 base, with 9 bases between them. The CDR3 here is CASSQDPGRNTEAFF. Written as DNA, the CDR3 is TGTGCCAGCAGCCAAGACCCGGGAAGGAACACTGAAGCTTTCTTT.